These 32 T cell receptor beta chains were all obtained from the same sample, sequenced in a study of CD8 T cells in ankylosing spondylitis. Whole-study findings and limits: It appeared that ankylosing spondylitis blood was characterized by a TCR beta motif of about 8 highly homologous variants.

Antigen specificity for these receptors is unknown. TCRdb re-derived calls from the 5' RACE reads in MiXCR, one entry per CDR3 protein. The data contain a few hundred thousand distinct CDR3 sequences, roughly 8% of them seen just once; the ten biggest clones take up roughly 15%. The sample was blood, either unsorted or a sorted T cell fraction (not recorded which). The receptors derive from a male donor with ankylosing spondylitis.

This chain joins TRBV2 and TRBJ2-1, with D tentatively TRBD1 or TRBD2 (5 bases each). The germline V gene has CDR1 SNHLY and CDR2 FYNNEI. The CDR3 consists of 13 residues. Trimming stripped 7 bases from V and 12 bases from J, with 19 bases between. CDR3 residues: CASKGSSMDSQFF. The CDR3 DNA sequence: TGTGCCAGCAAGGGGTCTTCCATGGACTCGCAGTTCTTC.

V is TRBV3-1 and J is TRBJ1-2, with no clear D. From germline, CDR1 is LGHDT and CDR2 YNNKEL (reference sequence). The CDR3 is 15 amino acids. Trimming pared 1 base from V and 8 bases from J, leaving 17 bases between. Here the CDR3 DNA reads TGTGCCAGCAGCCAAGTTGCCAGAGGCTCGGGGGGCTACACCTTC. Residues: CASSQVARGSGGYTF.

This clonotype was seen ten or more times. This chain joins TRBV20-1 and TRBJ2-1; unclear D gene. The CDR3 contains 12 residues. Trimming left V 6 bases short and J 10 bases short, with 16 bases between. Germline V gene sequence: CDR1 DFQATT, CDR2 SNEGSKA (reference sequence). This CDR3 reads CSAPAGGYEQFF. The CDR3 DNA follows: TGCAGTGCCCCGGCAGGTGGATACGAGCAGTTCTTC.

This clonotype has a count of ten or more. The chain employs TRBV29-1 and TRBJ2-5; 9 nucleotides agree with TRBD2. CDR3 length: 12 residues. V lost 6 bases, J lost 3 bases, and 2 bases stayed unmatched. Germline CDR1 reads SQVTM; CDR2 reads ANQGSEA. CDR3: CSVRTSEETQYF. DNA for the CDR3: TGCAGCGTCCGGACTAGCGAAGAGACCCAGTACTTC.

The V call is TRBV13, the J call TRBJ2-7, with 7 bases lining up with TRBD2. Germline CDR1 and CDR2: PRHDT and FYEKMQ (reference sequence). The J segment lost 3 bases and the V segment lost 4 bases, leaving 3 bases of the junction unmatched. The CDR3 covers 13 residues. CDR3 loop: CASSSTSSYEQYF. The CDR3 nucleotides are TGTGCCAGCAGCTCGACTAGCAGCTACGAGCAGTACTTC.

The chain is built from TRBV5-5 and TRBJ2-7; 10 bases fit TRBD1. Germline assignment: CDR1 SGHKS and CDR2 YYEKEE (reference sequence). This CDR3 has 15 residues. Trimming at V came to 4 bases and at J to 2 bases, leaving 6 bases not matched to a gene. Written as DNA, the CDR3 is TGTGCCAGCAGCCACCCGGGACAGGGGACCTACGAGCAGTACTTC. Its protein product is CASSHPGQGTYEQYF.

A few counts support this clonotype. The rearrangement uses TRBV5-1 and TRBJ2-1; the D gene is possibly TRBD2 (5 bases). V dropped 4 bases and J dropped 9 bases, with 14 bases sitting between them. Germline V gene sequence: CDR1 SGHRS, CDR2 YFSETQ. The CDR3 runs to 13 residues. CDR3 sequence: CASSAGVRGEQFF. CDR3 bases: TGCGCCAGCAGCGCCGGGGTTCGGGGTGAGCAGTTCTTC.

As for this clonotype: At one end, the junction sequence differs from germline, possibly due to a read error. The CDR3 DNA is TGTGCCGGCAGCAGTGACAGGGGCCAGCAGTACTTC. It translates to CAGSSDRGQQYF. This rearrangement joins TRBV7-9 to TRBJ2-7, with 8 bases identical to TRBD1. Germline V gene data show CDR1 as SEHNR and CDR2 as FQNEAQ (reference sequence). The CDR3 covers 12 residues.

The chain joins TRBV14 to TRBJ2-1; maybe TRBD1 (6 bases). V lost 1 base and J 6 bases, leaving 19 bases between the germline ends. CDR3 size: 17 residues. CDR1 and CDR2 from the germline V gene are SGHDN and FVKESK. This CDR3 reads CASSQAWWVRGFNEQFF. CDR3 in DNA: TGTGCCAGCAGCCAAGCGTGGTGGGTCAGGGGCTTCAATGAGCAGTTCTTC.

In this sample, this clonotype turned up many times. In DNA, the CDR3 is TGTGCCAGCAGCTTGGGGGGGTTCACAGATACGCAGTATTTT. Amino acid sequence: CASSLGGFTDTQYF. The rearrangement links TRBV7-9 to TRBJ2-3, with 7 nucleotides matching TRBD2. The V and J ends lost 3 bases and 2 bases, in that order; junction bases with no gene match: 2. Per the germline V gene, CDR1 is SEHNR and CDR2 is FQNEAQ (reference sequence). The CDR3 covers 14 residues.

Only a few counts were recorded for this clonotype. The genes are TRBV7-6 and TRBJ2-7; weak D call: TRBD2 (6 bases). Trimming took 2 bases from V and 3 from J, leaving 14 bases between them. This CDR3 has 15 amino acids. Germline values: CDR1 SGHVS, CDR2 FNYEAQ. The DNA for the CDR3 is TGTGCCAGCAGCTTAAGAGCGGGCCCAAGCTACGAGCAGTACTTC. Amino acids: CASSLRAGPSYEQYF.

This clonotype was picked up a small number of times. This sequence joins TRBV15 and TRBJ2-5; D ambiguous. Germline CDR1 is LNHNV and CDR2 is YYDKDF (reference sequence). The ends were cut back, 1 base at V and 5 bases at J, with 8 bases in the middle. The CDR3 spans 13 residues. DNA for the CDR3: TGTGCCACCAGCAGAGCCCTAGGGGAGACCCAGTACTTC. Residues: CATSRALGETQYF. Supplemented by reference TRBV15 and TRBJ2-5, the full variable domain reads DAMVIQNPRYQVTQFGKPVTLSCSQTLNHNVMYWYQQKSSQAPKLLFHYYDKDFNNEADTPDNFQSRRPNTSFCFLDIRSPGLGDTAMYLCATSRALGETQYFGPGTRLLVL.

This clonotype came up many times. The CDR3 spells CASSLPRGQGSTYEQYF. The CDR3 nucleotides read TGCGCCAGCAGCCTACCCCGGGGACAGGGAAGCACCTACGAGCAGTACTTC. This rearrangement joins TRBV5-1 to TRBJ2-7; 9 bases line up with TRBD1. The V gene's germline CDR1 is SGHRS and CDR2 YFSETQ. Unmatched junction bases numbered 13, after V lost 4 bases and J lost 2 bases. CDR3 size: 17 residues.

This rearrangement joins TRBV29-1 to TRBJ2-3; a possible D gene is TRBD2 (5 bases). CDR3 size: 15 residues. Looked up from germline, CDR1 is SQVTM and CDR2 is ANQGSEA. V lost 7 bases and J 0 bases, leaving 17 bases between the germline ends. CDR3 sequence: CSGRLAWISTDTQYF. Written as DNA, the CDR3 is TGCAGCGGCCGATTAGCGTGGATCAGCACAGATACGCAGTATTTT.

V is TRBV18 and J is TRBJ1-2, with a weak D call TRBD1 (6 bases). Germline lookup yields CDR1 KGHSH and CDR2 LQKENI. V dropped 6 bases and J dropped 3 bases, with 11 bases sitting between them. This CDR3 region has 13 residues. The CDR3 nucleotides are TGTGCCAGCTCTACAGGGAGTGACTATGGCTACACCTTC. Its translation is CASSTGSDYGYTF.

This clonotype was recorded a few times. This chain connects TRBV4-1 to TRBJ2-7; weak D call: TRBD2 (5 bases). The V and J ends lost 0 bases and 0 bases respectively, with 9 bases between them. This CDR3 comprises 15 residues. Germline loops: CDR1 MGHRA, CDR2 YSYEKL. The CDR3 nucleotides are TGCGCCAGCAGCCAAGATCCGGGGAGCTCCTACGAGCAGTACTTC. It specifies CASSQDPGSSYEQYF.

The V and J genes are TRBV7-8 and TRBJ2-7, with D unresolved. Germline assignment: CDR1 SGHVS and CDR2 FQNEAQ. CDR3 length: 14 amino acids. With 8 bases removed from V and 2 bases from J, the gap between germline ends came to 16 bases. CDR3 in amino acids: CASAAGPTAYEQYF. For the CDR3, the DNA is TGTGCCAGCGCCGCCGGGCCAACCGCCTACGAGCAGTACTTC.

This clonotype was counted only a few times. V and J are TRBV10-3 and TRBJ2-1; D not certain. Trimming removed 6 bases at V and 7 bases at J, with 16 bases between. This CDR3 spans 14 amino acids. The germline V gene has CDR1 ENHRY and CDR2 SYGVKD. Here the CDR3 DNA reads TGTGCCATCAGCGCCTCGCTGGTGGAGAATGAGCAGTTCTTC. Translated: CAISASLVENEQFF.

Of note for this clonotype: Sequence at one end of the junction differs from germline and may be a read error. The chain combines TRBV10-3 with TRBJ1-1; a possible D gene is TRBD1 (5 bases). The CDR3 extends over 13 amino acids. The germline V gene has CDR1 ENHRY and CDR2 SYGVKD. In nucleotides, the CDR3 is TGTGCCATCAGTGAGGATGCGGACACCGAAGCTTTCTTT. Its translation: CAISEDADTEAFF.

This clonotype was picked up a small number of times. CDR3 region: CASSFTDGNTIYF. The CDR3 nucleotides are TGTGCCAGCAGCTTTACAGATGGAAACACCATATATTTT. V is TRBV5-6 and J is TRBJ1-3; no definite D call. V was cut by 2 bases and J by 3 bases, with 6 bases left in between. This CDR3 is 13 amino acids long. CDR1 and CDR2 (germline): SGHDT, YYEEEE.

The gene calls are TRBV5-1 and TRBJ2-5, with TRBD2 matching 7 bases. After removal of 0 bases from V and 5 bases from J, the junction contained 16 bases not matched to a gene. CDR1 SGHRS and CDR2 YFSETQ come from the germline V gene. The CDR3 is made up of 18 amino acids. The CDR3 loop is CASSLVGAGDVSSETQYF. The DNA of the CDR3 is TGCGCCAGCAGCTTGGTCGGCGCGGGAGACGTTTCGAGCGAGACCCAGTACTTC.

The gene calls are TRBV6-2 or TRBV6-3 and TRBJ2-7; possibly TRBD1 or TRBD2 for D (5 bases each). The CDR3 runs to 14 residues. The germline V gene has CDR1 MNHEY and CDR2 SVGEGT. Trimming took off 6 bases at V and 8 bases at J, with 20 bases between the two ends. This CDR3 is CASSQTGDQNKQYF. Written as DNA, the CDR3 is TGTGCCAGCAGCCAAACTGGGGACCAGAATAAGCAGTACTTC.

The chain combines TRBV12-3 or TRBV12-4 with TRBJ1-1; possible D gene TRBD1, 6 bases. Trimming took 5 bases from V and 1 from J, leaving 17 bases between them. This CDR3 is built from 16 residues. CDR3 residues: CASSNRGGAGNTEAFF. The CDR3 coding sequence is TGTGCCAGCAGTAACCGCGGGGGCGCGGGGAACACTGAAGCTTTCTTT.

This clonotype was counted ten times or more. The genes are TRBV5-1 and TRBJ2-1; 15 positions match TRBD2. This CDR3 is 17 amino acids long. From germline, CDR1 is SGHRS and CDR2 YFSETQ. The ends lost 2 bases at V and 8 bases at J; junction bases unmatched: 8. In DNA, the CDR3 is TGCGCCAGCAGCTTCCGGACTAGCGGGAGGGTCCCGGATGAGCAGTTCTTC. Translated: CASSFRTSGRVPDEQFF.

This chain uses TRBV28 with TRBJ2-3; TRBD2 matches at 15 bases. The germline CDR1 and CDR2 sequences are MDHEN and SYDVKM. Losses at the gene ends were 5 bases for V and 4 bases for J; bases not matched to a gene: 7. The CDR3 runs to 17 residues. CDR3 nucleotides: TGTGCCAGCAGTCTAGGACTAGCGGGAGGGCCTGCAGATACGCAGTATTTT. Protein product: CASSLGLAGGPADTQYF.

This sequence joins TRBV7-9 and TRBJ1-5; D uncertain. V lost 5 bases, J lost 2 bases, and 13 bases lay in between. CDR1 and CDR2 from the germline V gene are SEHNR and FQNEAQ (reference sequence). This CDR3 is built from 15 residues. As DNA, the CDR3 is TGTGCCAGCAGCACGATCGAGGAACGCAATCAGCCCCAGCATTTT. Encoded protein: CASSTIEERNQPQHF. The full variable domain, its missing parts supplied by reference TRBV7-9 and TRBJ1-5, is DTGVSQNPRHKITKRGQNVTFRCDPISEHNRLYWYRQTLGQGPEFLTYFQNEAQLEKSRLLSDRFSAERPKGSFSTLEIQRTEQGDSAMYLCASSTIEERNQPQHFGDGTRLSIL.

A few counts support this clonotype. Since a much larger clone is just one base distant, this may be a read error. The rearrangement joins TRBV5-1 to TRBJ1-2, with D possibly matching TRBD1 (6 bases). Germline CDR1 SGHRS, CDR2 YFSETQ. With 0 bases removed from V and 3 bases from J, the gap between germline ends came to 9 bases. This CDR3 region has 14 residues. CDR3 nucleotides: TGCGCCAGCAGCTTGGAGGGGGACGACTATGGCTACACCTTC. Translation gives CASSLEGDDYGYTF.

The genes are TRBV20-1 and TRBJ2-1; the D gene is possibly TRBD2 (6 bases). Germline V gene lookup returns CDR1 DFQATT and CDR2 SNEGSKA (reference sequence). The CDR3 is 11 amino acids. The V gene lost 6 bases and the J gene lost 4 bases, with 7 bases spanning the gap. CDR3 protein: CSAGRYNEQFF. The CDR3 region has the DNA TGCAGTGCGGGGAGGTACAATGAGCAGTTCTTC.

This clonotype has a handful of counts. The chain is built from TRBV15 and TRBJ2-1; D call uncertain. The V end was cut by 1 base, the J end by 7 bases, with 5 bases between. The CDR3 runs to 12 residues. CDR1 and CDR2 from the germline V gene are LNHNV and YYDKDF (reference sequence). The CDR3 spells CATSRGRNEQFF. The CDR3 region has the DNA TGTGCCACCAGCAGAGGCCGGAATGAGCAGTTCTTC.

This clonotype was seen more than once but under ten times. The chain employs TRBV12-3 or TRBV12-4 and TRBJ1-2, with D uncertain. The CDR3 contains 12 residues. V was pared by 2 bases and J by 8 bases, with 9 bases between. The chain's CDR3 is CASSLRVVGYTF. CDR3 DNA sequence: TGTGCCAGCAGTTTACGAGTCGTGGGCTACACCTTC.

Only a few counts were recorded for this clonotype. The genes are TRBV20-1 and TRBJ1-5, with TRBD1 identical over 7 bases. Trimming took 5 bases from V and 2 from J; bases not matched to a gene: 12. Germline CDR1 DFQATT, CDR2 SNEGSKA (reference sequence). CDR3 length: 16 residues. The CDR3 sequence is CSAFQGGGLRNQPQHF. In DNA form, the CDR3 reads TGCAGTGCTTTCCAGGGGGGAGGGTTGCGCAATCAGCCCCAGCATTTT.

The rearrangement uses TRBV18 and TRBJ1-5; D gene ambiguous. Germline V CDR1 and CDR2: KGHSH, LQKENI. Between the trimmed V and J ends, which lost 2 bases and 3 bases, there was a span of 5 bases. CDR3 size: 13 residues. For the CDR3, the DNA is TGTGCCAGCTCACCAGGATTCAATCAGCCCCAGCATTTT. Its translation: CASSPGFNQPQHF.